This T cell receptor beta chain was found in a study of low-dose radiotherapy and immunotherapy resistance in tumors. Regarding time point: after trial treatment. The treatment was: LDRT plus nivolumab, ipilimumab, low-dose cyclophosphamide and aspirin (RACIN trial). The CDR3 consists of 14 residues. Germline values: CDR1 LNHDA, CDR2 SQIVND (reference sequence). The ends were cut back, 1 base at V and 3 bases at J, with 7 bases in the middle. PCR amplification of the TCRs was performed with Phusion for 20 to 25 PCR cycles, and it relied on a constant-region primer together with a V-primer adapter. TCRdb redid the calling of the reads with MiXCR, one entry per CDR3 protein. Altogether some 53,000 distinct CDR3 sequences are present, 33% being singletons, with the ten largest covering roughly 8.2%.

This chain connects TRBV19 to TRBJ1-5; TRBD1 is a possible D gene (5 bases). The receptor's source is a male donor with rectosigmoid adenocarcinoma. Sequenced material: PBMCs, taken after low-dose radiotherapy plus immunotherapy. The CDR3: CASSIVGVNQPQHF. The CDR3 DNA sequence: TGTGCCAGTAGTATAGTGGGGGTCAATCAGCCCCAGCATTTT.